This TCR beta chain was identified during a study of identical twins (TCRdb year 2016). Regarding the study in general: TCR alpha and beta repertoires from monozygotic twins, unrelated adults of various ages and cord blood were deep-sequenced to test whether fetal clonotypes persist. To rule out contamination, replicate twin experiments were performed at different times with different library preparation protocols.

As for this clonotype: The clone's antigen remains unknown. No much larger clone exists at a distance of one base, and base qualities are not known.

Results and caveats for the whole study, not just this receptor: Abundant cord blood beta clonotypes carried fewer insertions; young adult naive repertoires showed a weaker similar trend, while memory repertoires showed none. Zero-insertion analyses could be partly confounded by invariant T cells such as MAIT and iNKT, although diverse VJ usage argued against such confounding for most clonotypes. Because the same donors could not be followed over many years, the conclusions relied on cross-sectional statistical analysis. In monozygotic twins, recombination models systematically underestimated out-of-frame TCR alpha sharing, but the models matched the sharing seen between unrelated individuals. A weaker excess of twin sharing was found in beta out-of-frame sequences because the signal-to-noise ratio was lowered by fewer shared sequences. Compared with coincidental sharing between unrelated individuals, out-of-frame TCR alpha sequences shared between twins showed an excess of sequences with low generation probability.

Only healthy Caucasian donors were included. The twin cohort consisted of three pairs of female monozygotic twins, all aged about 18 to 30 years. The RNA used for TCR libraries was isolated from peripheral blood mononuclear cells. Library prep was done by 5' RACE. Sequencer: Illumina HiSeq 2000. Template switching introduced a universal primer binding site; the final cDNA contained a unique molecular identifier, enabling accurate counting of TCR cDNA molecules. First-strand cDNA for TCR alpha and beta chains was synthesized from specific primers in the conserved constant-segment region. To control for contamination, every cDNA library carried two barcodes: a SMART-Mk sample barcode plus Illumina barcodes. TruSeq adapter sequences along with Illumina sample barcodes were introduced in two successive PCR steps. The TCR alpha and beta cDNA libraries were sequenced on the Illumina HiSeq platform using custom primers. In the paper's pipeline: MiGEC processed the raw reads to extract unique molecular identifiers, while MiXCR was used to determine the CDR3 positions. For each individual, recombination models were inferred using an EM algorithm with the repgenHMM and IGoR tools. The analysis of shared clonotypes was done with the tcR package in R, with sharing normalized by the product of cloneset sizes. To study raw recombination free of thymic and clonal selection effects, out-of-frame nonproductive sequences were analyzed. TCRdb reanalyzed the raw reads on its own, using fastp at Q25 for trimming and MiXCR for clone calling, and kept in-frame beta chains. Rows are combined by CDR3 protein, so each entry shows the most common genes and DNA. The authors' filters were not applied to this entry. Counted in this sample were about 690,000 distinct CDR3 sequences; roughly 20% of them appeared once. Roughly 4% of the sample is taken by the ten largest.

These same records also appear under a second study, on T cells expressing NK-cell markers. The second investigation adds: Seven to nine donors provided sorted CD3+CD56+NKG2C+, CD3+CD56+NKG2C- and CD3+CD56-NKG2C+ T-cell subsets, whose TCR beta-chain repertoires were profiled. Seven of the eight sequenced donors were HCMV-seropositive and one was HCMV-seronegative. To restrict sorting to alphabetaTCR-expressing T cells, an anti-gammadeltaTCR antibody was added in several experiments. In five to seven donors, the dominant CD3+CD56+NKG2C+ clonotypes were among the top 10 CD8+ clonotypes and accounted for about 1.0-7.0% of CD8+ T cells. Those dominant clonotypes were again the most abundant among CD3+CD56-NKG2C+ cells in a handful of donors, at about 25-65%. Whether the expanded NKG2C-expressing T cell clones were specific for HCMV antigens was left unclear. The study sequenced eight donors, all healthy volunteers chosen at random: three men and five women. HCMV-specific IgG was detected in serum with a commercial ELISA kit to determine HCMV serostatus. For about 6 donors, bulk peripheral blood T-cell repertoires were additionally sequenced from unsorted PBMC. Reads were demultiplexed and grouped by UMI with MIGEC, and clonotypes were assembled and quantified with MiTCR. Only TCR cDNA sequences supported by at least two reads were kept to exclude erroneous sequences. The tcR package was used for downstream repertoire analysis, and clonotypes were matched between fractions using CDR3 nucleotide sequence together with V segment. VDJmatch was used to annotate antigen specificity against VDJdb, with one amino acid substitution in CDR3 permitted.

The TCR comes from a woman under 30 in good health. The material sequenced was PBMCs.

The bases are TGCAGCGTTGAAGATCAGGGGAACACTGAAGCTTTCTTT. This sequence encodes CSVEDQGNTEAFF. In this chain, TRBV29-1 is recombined with TRBJ1-1; TRBD1 could be the D gene, as 5 bases match. From the cysteine through the phenylalanine, the CDR3 covers 13 amino acids. Only CDR3 DNA is held: 39 bases, read in frame from base 1. V and J are truncated by 0 bases and 1 base respectively, leaving an intervening sequence of 6 bases. CDR1 and CDR2 (SQVTM, ANQGSEA) derive from the germline V gene. Reference TRBV29-1 and TRBJ1-1 proteins supply the regions before and after the CDR3; the full variable domain is: SAVISQKPSRDICQRGTSLTIQCQVDSQVTMMFWYRQQPGQSLTLIATANQGSEATYESGFVIDKFPISRPNLTFSTLTVSNMSPEDSSIYLCSVEDQGNTEAFFGQGTRLTVV.